Shown below are 24 T cell receptor beta chains from a single sample sequenced in a study of long-term antiretroviral therapy in people with HIV. Survey-level immunoSEQ v3.0 assays were run. Sequencing used immunoSEQ multiplex PCR; TCRdb keeps in-frame clones, though not all of them. Here the sample spans about 20,000 clones, roughly 80% being singletons. Specimen: unsorted PBMCs, collected 0.6 years after starting antiretroviral therapy. The origin of the receptors is a woman aged 18 to 35 with HIV.

This rearrangement joins TRBV10-3 to TRBJ2-1; 9 bases match TRBD2. The CDR3 runs 14 residues. Germline values: CDR1 ENHRY, CDR2 SYGVKD. V lost 6 bases and J lost 8; bases outside the gene matches: 8. DNA of the CDR3: TGTGCCATCAGGCAGAGCGGGGGGTTAGATGAGCAGTTCTTC. Its protein is CAIRQSGGLDEQFF.

The chain uses TRBV15 and TRBJ2-4; weak D call: TRBD2 (7 bases). This CDR3 spans 14 amino acids. V gave up 3 bases and J gave up 8 bases, with 14 bases separating them. Germline V CDR1 and CDR2: LNHNV, YYDKDF (reference sequence). In DNA form, the CDR3 reads TGTGCCACCAGCAGCTACAGGGAGGGCTACATTCAGTACTTC. It specifies CATSSYREGYIQYF.

CDR3 sequence: CASSLLGHLYNEQFF. In DNA, the CDR3 is TGTGCCAGCTCTCTCCTGGGACACCTATACAATGAGCAGTTCTTC. The chain recombines TRBV18 with TRBJ2-1, with D tentatively TRBD1 (6 bases). V was cut by 6 bases and J by 4 bases, with 16 bases left in between. This CDR3 region has 15 residues. Germline lookup yields CDR1 KGHSH and CDR2 LQKENI.

This clone was seen just once. The rearrangement uses TRBV10-3 and TRBJ2-7; a weak D match, TRBD1 (5 bases). This CDR3 comprises 13 residues. V was shortened by 8 bases and J by 4 bases, with 15 bases between the two germline ends. The germline V gene has CDR1 ENHRY and CDR2 SYGVKD. This chain's CDR3 is CAISPGNYYEQYF. The CDR3 nucleotides read TGTGCCATCTCCCCAGGGAATTATTACGAGCAGTACTTC.

The V and J genes are TRBV5-6 and TRBJ1-1; TRBD1 aligns across 7 bases. In germline, CDR1 is SGHDT, CDR2 YYEEEE. V lost 6 bases to trimming and J lost 2 bases; unmatched junction nucleotides: 10. The CDR3 is 15 residues long. DNA of the CDR3: TGTGCCAGCAACTGGCCGGGACAGCTTAACACTGAAGCTTTCTTT. This gives the protein CASNWPGQLNTEAFF.

This clone came up a few times. The chain combines TRBV5-4 with TRBJ1-4; 7 bases fit TRBD1. The germline CDR1 and CDR2 sequences are SGHNT and YYREEE (reference sequence). V shed 3 bases and J 6 bases; nucleotides not matched to a gene: 8. CDR3 length: 15 residues. The CDR3 here is CASSWGTEKYEKLFF. DNA for the CDR3: TGTGCCAGCAGCTGGGGGACAGAGAAGTATGAAAAACTGTTTTTT.

This rearrangement joins TRBV10-3 to TRBJ1-5, with D tentatively TRBD1 (6 bases). Germline V gene lookup returns CDR1 ENHRY and CDR2 SYGVKD. V was shortened by 8 bases and J by 9 bases, with 20 bases between the two germline ends. This CDR3 is 14 amino acids long. The CDR3 spells CAIGLEGQGMPQHF. CDR3 nucleotides: TGTGCCATCGGGTTAGAGGGTCAGGGGATGCCCCAGCATTTT.

The chain is built from TRBV6-4 and TRBJ2-2; 8 bases are a match to TRBD1. The CDR3 loop spans 14 amino acids. Germline assignment: CDR1 MRHNA and CDR2 SNTAGT. J gave up 3 bases and V 3 bases, and 0 bases lay outside the gene matches. The CDR3 DNA reads as TGTGCCAGCAGTGAGGACAGGGACACCGGGGAGCTGTTTTTT. Amino acids: CASSEDRDTGELFF.

The chain couples TRBV10-3 to TRBJ2-1; D perhaps matches TRBD2 (7 bases). V lost 7 bases and J 7 bases, leaving 26 bases between the germline ends. Germline loops: CDR1 ENHRY, CDR2 SYGVKD. The CDR3 has 17 residues. The chain's CDR3 is CAIKGGPGTTMENEQFF. For the CDR3, the DNA is TGTGCCATCAAGGGGGGACCCGGGACTACCATGGAGAATGAGCAGTTCTTC.

The rearrangement links TRBV4-2 to TRBJ1-4; 7 nucleotides line up with TRBD1. The CDR3 has 15 residues. V gave up 5 bases and J gave up 6 bases; unmatched junction bases: 9. The germline V gene encodes CDR1 LGHNA and CDR2 YNFKEQ. The CDR3 nucleotides are TGTGCCAGCAGCTGGGGGACAGAGAAGTATGAAAAACTGTTTTTT. It translates to CASSWGTEKYEKLFF.

V usage is TRBV19 and J usage is TRBJ2-1; the match to TRBD2 covers 7 bases. Germline V CDR1 and CDR2: LNHDA, SQIVND (reference sequence). The CDR3 totals 17 residues. Germline trimming cut 0 bases from V and 8 bases from J; bases unmatched to any gene: 13. This CDR3 is CASSIDVGPIRGDEQFF. CDR3 bases: TGTGCCAGTAGTATAGATGTGGGACCCATACGGGGGGATGAGCAGTTCTTC.

The J gene is TRBJ1-4, the V gene TRBV4-1; possible D gene TRBD1, 5 bases. The germline V gene has CDR1 MGHRA and CDR2 YSYEKL. Trimming removed 0 bases from V and 8 bases from J, with 13 bases in between. The CDR3 spans 15 residues. The CDR3 protein is CASSQDRQGREKLFF. The CDR3 nucleotides are TGCGCCAGCAGCCAAGATCGGCAGGGTAGGGAAAAACTGTTTTTT.

This chain joins TRBV4-1 and TRBJ2-7; 7 nucleotides match TRBD2. Losses at the gene ends were 4 bases for V and 4 bases for J; bases not matched to a gene: 10. Per germline, CDR1 MGHRA and CDR2 YSYEKL. CDR3 length equals 15 residues. CDR3 nucleotides: TGCGCCAGCAGCCCGGGGATGGGGGAGGGGTACGAGCAGTACTTC. Amino acid sequence: CASSPGMGEGYEQYF.

This rearrangement joins TRBV2 to TRBJ1-5, with a tentative D call TRBD1 (5 bases). The germline CDR1 and CDR2 sequences are SNHLY and FYNNEI. The CDR3 sequence is 14 residues long. V was clipped by 6 bases and J by 5 bases, with 14 bases between them. This CDR3 reads CASRNWGLYQPQHF. For the CDR3, the DNA is TGTGCCAGCAGAAATTGGGGCCTGTATCAGCCCCAGCATTTT.

The V gene is TRBV4-1, the J gene TRBJ1-1, with D possibly TRBD1 on 5 matching bases. With 0 bases removed from V and 5 bases from J, the gap between germline ends came to 13 bases. The length of the CDR3 is 15 residues. Germline lookup yields CDR1 MGHRA and CDR2 YSYEKL. CDR3 sequence (DNA): TGCGCCAGCAGCCAAGATTACAGGAAGGGGACTGAAGCTTTCTTT. This gives the protein CASSQDYRKGTEAFF.

This clone showed up just a few times. The V call is TRBV28, the J call TRBJ1-5; D uncertain. This CDR3 comprises 12 residues. V shed 4 bases and J shed 7 bases, with 8 bases lying between them. Germline V gives CDR1 MDHEN, CDR2 SYDVKM. The CDR3 DNA reads as TGTGCCAGCAGTTCCCGGATGCAGCCCCAGCATTTT. This translates into CASSSRMQPQHF. Based on the CDR3 plus reference TRBV28 and TRBJ1-5, the full variable domain is DVKVTQSSRYLVKRTGEKVFLECVQDMDHENMFWYRQDPGLGLRLIYFSYDVKMKEKGDIPEGYSVSREKKERFSLILESASTNQTSMYLCASSSRMQPQHFGDGTRLSIL.

The chain couples TRBV7-8 to TRBJ1-2; no clear D. This CDR3 contains 13 residues. The V and J ends lost 0 bases and 4 bases respectively, with 6 bases between them. From germline, CDR1 is SGHVS and CDR2 FQNEAQ. The CDR3 nucleotides read TGTGCCAGCAGCTTAGCAACTAGCTATGGCTACACCTTC. Translating gives CASSLATSYGYTF.

The chain links TRBV7-2 to TRBJ1-1; no firm D call. Germline CDR1 and CDR2: SGHTA and FQGNSA. Trimming took 1 base from V and 2 from J, leaving 14 bases between them. The CDR3 has 16 amino acids. The DNA for the CDR3 is TGTGCCAGCAGCTTAGAGTATCCAGCCGGCAACACTGAAGCTTTCTTT. This codes for CASSLEYPAGNTEAFF. Drawing the rest from reference TRBV7-2 and TRBJ1-1, the complete variable domain is GAGVSQSPSNKVTEKGKDVELRCDPISGHTALYWYRQSLGQGLEFLIYFQGNSAPDKSGLPSDRFSAERTGGSVSTLTIQRTQQEDSAVYLCASSLEYPAGNTEAFFGQGTRLTVV.

This clone has only a few counts. V is TRBV14 and J is TRBJ1-2; D remains unclear. The germline V gene has CDR1 SGHDN and CDR2 FVKESK. The CDR3 is made up of 14 amino acids. Trimming took 0 bases from V and 6 from J, leaving 11 bases between them. The CDR3 sequence is CASSQDSYYNGYTF. CDR3 nucleotide sequence: TGTGCCAGCAGCCAAGATTCTTACTATAATGGCTACACCTTC.

The gene calls are TRBV11-2 and TRBJ1-5; unclear D gene. Germline V gene lookup returns CDR1 SGHAT and CDR2 FQNNGV. The V gene lost 1 base and the J gene lost 6 bases, with 7 bases spanning the gap. CDR3 length: 13 amino acids. CDR3 nucleotides: TGTGCCAGCAGCTTAGCGCCCGCTCAGCCCCAGCATTTT. It is translated as CASSLAPAQPQHF.

The CDR3 region has the DNA TGCAGCGTTTCCAAGACAGGGGGAGGGGGGGAGCTGTTTTTT. Translated, it gives CSVSKTGGGGELFF. The chain links TRBV29-1 to TRBJ2-2; 9 bases are shared with TRBD1. V gave up 5 bases and J gave up 8 bases; unmatched junction bases: 9. Germline values: CDR1 SQVTM, CDR2 ANQGSEA. The CDR3 has 14 residues.

The chain is built from TRBV4-1 and TRBJ2-2, with TRBD2 matching over 12 bases. CDR1 is MGHRA, CDR2 YSYEKL, per germline. This CDR3 comprises 16 residues. The V and J ends lost 1 base and 4 bases, in that order; junction bases with no gene match: 1. CDR3 DNA: TGCGCCAGCAGCCAAGGGACTAGCGGGATCACCGGGGAGCTGTTTTTT. It codes for CASSQGTSGITGELFF.

The chain employs TRBV2 and TRBJ2-7; D uncertain. Germline lookup yields CDR1 SNHLY and CDR2 FYNNEI. V was trimmed by 7 bases and J by 7 bases, leaving 17 bases between them. The CDR3 runs 13 residues. CDR3 protein: CASNDIPAREQYF. The CDR3 DNA reads as TGTGCCAGCAATGATATACCGGCGAGGGAGCAGTACTTC. The full variable domain, with the rest looked up from reference TRBV2 and TRBJ2-7, is EPEVTQTPSHQVTQMGQEVILRCVPISNHLYFYWYRQILGQKVEFLVSFYNNEISEKSEIFDDQFSVERPDGSNFTLKIRSTKLEDSAMYFCASNDIPAREQYFGPGTRLTVT.

The chain is built from TRBV2 and TRBJ2-2, with TRBD2 as a possible D gene (6 bases). V gave up 5 bases and J gave up 2 bases, with 18 bases separating them. This CDR3 spans 17 amino acids. Germline V gene lookup returns CDR1 SNHLY and CDR2 FYNNEI. Here the CDR3 DNA reads TGTGCCAGCAGTCCGAGAATGAGCGGGCCTAACACCGGGGAGCTGTTTTTT. Protein: CASSPRMSGPNTGELFF.